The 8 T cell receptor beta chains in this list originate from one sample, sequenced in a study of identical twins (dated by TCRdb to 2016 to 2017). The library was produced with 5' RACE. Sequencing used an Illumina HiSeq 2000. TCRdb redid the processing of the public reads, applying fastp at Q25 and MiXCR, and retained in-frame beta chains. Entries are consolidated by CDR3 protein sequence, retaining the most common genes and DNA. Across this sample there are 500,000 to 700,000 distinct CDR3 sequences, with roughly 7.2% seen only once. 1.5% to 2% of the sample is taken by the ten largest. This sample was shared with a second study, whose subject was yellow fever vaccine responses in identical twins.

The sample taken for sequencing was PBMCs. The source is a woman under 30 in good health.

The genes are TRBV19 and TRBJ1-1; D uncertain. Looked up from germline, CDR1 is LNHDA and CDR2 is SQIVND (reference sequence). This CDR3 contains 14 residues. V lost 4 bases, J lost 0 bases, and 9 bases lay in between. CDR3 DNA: TGTGCCAGTAGTACCCCGCGGATGAACACTGAAGCTTTCTTT. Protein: CASSTPRMNTEAFF.

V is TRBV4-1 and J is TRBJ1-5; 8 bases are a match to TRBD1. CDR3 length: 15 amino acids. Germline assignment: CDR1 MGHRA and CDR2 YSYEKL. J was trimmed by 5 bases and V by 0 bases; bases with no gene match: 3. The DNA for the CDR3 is TGCGCCAGCAGCCAAGATGGCAGGGGGCATCAGCCCCAGCATTTT. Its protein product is CASSQDGRGHQPQHF.

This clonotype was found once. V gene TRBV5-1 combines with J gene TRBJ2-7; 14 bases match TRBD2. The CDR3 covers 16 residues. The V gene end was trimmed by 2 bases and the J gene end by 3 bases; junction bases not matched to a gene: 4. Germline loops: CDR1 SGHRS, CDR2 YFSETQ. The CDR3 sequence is CASSLGGLAGDYEQYF. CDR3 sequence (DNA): TGCGCCAGCAGCTTAGGGGGACTAGCGGGGGACTACGAGCAGTACTTC.

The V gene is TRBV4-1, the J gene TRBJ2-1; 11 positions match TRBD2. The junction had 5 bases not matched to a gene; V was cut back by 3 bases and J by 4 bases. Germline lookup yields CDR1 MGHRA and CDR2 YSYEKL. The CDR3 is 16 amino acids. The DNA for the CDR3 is TGCGCCAGCAGCCAGACCGGGACTAGCGGTTACAATGAGCAGTTCTTC. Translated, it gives CASSQTGTSGYNEQFF.

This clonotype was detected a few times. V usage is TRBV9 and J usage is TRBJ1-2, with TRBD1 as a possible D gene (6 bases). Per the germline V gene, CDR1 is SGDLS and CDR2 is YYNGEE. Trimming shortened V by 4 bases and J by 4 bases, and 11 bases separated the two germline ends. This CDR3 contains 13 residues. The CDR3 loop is CASSPTGIYGYTF. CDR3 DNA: TGTGCCAGCAGCCCTACAGGGATCTATGGCTACACCTTC.

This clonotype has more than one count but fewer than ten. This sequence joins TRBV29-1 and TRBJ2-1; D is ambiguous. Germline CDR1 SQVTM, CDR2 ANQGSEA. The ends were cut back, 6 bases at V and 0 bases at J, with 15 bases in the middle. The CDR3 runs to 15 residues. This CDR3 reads CSVPAEDSSYNEQFF. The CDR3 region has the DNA TGCAGCGTCCCTGCCGAGGATAGCTCCTACAATGAGCAGTTCTTC.

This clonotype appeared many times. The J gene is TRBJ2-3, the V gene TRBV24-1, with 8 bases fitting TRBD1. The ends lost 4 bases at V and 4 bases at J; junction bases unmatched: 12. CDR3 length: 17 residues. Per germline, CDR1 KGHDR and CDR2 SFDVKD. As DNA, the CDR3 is TGTGCCACCAGTGAATCATCCCAGGACAGGGCCGCAGATACGCAGTATTTT. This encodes CATSESSQDRAADTQYF.

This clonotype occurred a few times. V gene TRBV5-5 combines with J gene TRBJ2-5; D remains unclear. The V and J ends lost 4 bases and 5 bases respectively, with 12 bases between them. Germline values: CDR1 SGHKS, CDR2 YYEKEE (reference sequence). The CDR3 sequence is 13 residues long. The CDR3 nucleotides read TGTGCCAGCAGCGTATCTGCACGGGAGACCCAGTACTTC. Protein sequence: CASSVSARETQYF.